A selection of T cell receptor beta chains follows, all from one sample in a study of blood T cells in healthy people across ages. Each CDR3 protein is one row after TCRdb ran MiXCR on the 5' RACE reads. The repertoire holds some 640,000 distinct CDR3 sequences, with about 30% as singletons. Sequenced material: blood. These TCRs come from a woman at least 80 years old in good health. Both conserved end residues are trimmed from each CDR3. Each record gives: V gene, J gene, CDR3 protein.

>TRBV9|TRBJ2-4
ASSVDNSKSAIQY
>TRBV7-2|TRBJ2-5
ASSLVGSGTQY
>TRBV5-1|TRBJ1-1
ASFGGNTEAF
>TRBV7-2|TRBJ1-1
ASSPSTSTEAF
>TRBV5-4|TRBJ2-5
ASGPTSGEQETQY
>TRBV7-8|TRBJ1-1
ASSSCRGQTEAF
>TRBV7-9|TRBJ1-4
ASSLSGTGYEKLF
>TRBV9|TRBJ1-1
ASSAVHPGPSIGNTEAF
>TRBV20-1|NA
SAGDGAGGQETQF
>TRBV18|TRBJ2-5
ASSPRRVVQETQY
>TRBV24-1|TRBJ2-1
ATSGNKGSSYNEQF
>TRBV14|TRBJ1-1
ASSSWTVNTEAF
>TRBV25-1|TRBJ1-5
ASRGGLQPQH
>TRBV4-1|TRBJ2-7
ASSQIGTSGIYEQY
>TRBV2|TRBJ1-1
ASSGVILNTEAF
>TRBV6-1|TRBJ1-1
ASSEVTGSNTEAF
>TRBV7-6|TRBJ2-3
ASSPSSSGGPTDTQY
>TRBV7-2|TRBJ2-5
ASSMRRGGAEGETQY
>TRBV20-1|TRBJ2-7
SASREAGLYEQY
>TRBV20-1|TRBJ2-3
SARNPGAGTDTQY
>TRBV6-2/TRBV6-3|TRBJ2-7
ASTEGGPTQNQY
>TRBV6-1|TRBJ2-5
ASSENRVHEQY
>TRBV7-2|TRBJ1-4
ASSLDSWQGGRTNEKLF
>TRBV5-1|TRBJ2-3
ASSSRDRGRFSTDTQY
>TRBV5-1|TRBJ2-7
ASSLDQGALYEQY
>TRBV5-4|TRBJ2-5
ASSLSDSETQY
>TRBV5-1|TRBJ2-4
ASSLVFEQAAIQY
>TRBV7-9|TRBJ2-7
ASSSMTRAPYEQY
>TRBV30|TRBJ2-7
AWSDSDEQY
>TRBV7-2|TRBJ1-5
ASSAGPGSNQPQH
>TRBV6-6|TRBJ2-7
ASSYGTSAEQY
>TRBV4-2|TRBJ1-2
ASSQNAAGYT
>TRBV10-3|TRBJ2-5
AISESTETQY
>TRBV5-6|TRBJ2-5
ASSLRWRGETQY
>TRBV11-2|TRBJ2-5
ASSYLPVRGQETQY
>TRBV11-1|TRBJ2-7
ASALSLGNSYEQY
>TRBV10-3|TRBJ1-2
ATTGGNDYGYT
>TRBV7-9|TRBJ1-1
ASTPGGRNTEAF
>TRBV3-1|TRBJ2-7
ASSRSGDDGRYEQY
>TRBV6-1|TRBJ2-4
ASSAPGVLAKNIQY
>TRBV15|TRBJ1-1
ATSRDILATEAF
>TRBV20-1|TRBJ1-2
RAGQGSYGYT
>TRBV5-6|TRBJ1-4
ASSFDRGVNEKLF
>TRBV5-6|TRBJ2-3
ASSYPMGGGTDTQY
>TRBV20-1|TRBJ1-2
SARDLGGTWGYT
>TRBV15|TRBJ1-1
ATSRDGRTMNTEAF
>TRBV7-8|TRBJ1-1
ASSLRGQMNTEAF
>TRBV5-1|TRBJ1-5
ASSPRGGNQPQH
>TRBV12-3/TRBV12-4|TRBJ1-1
ASQLGRPNTEAF